This T cell receptor (beta chain) was sequenced during a study of cytomegalovirus exposure and HLA in healthy donors. Study-wide background: Of around 410 genotyped donors, roughly 80% grouped in the Caucasian-associated ancestry cluster.

Comment on this clone: Its cognate antigen is unknown.

Germline V lookup: CDR1 MGHRA, CDR2 YSYEKL. The CDR3 covers 15 residues. Trimming at V came to 3 bases and at J to 6 bases, leaving 3 bases not matched to a gene. Regarding the study as a whole: Researchers reported in a later analysis that a missense DCLRE1C variant was tied to TCR beta V- and J-gene trimming.

The PCR had 60 Vbeta and 13 Jbeta primers. Assay used: immunoSEQ multiplex PCR; TCRdb lists only in-frame clones, some missing. The table lists around 130,000 clones, approximately 80% of them singletons. This rearrangement joins TRBV4-1 to TRBJ2-1; 12 positions match TRBD2. The clonotype originates from a woman aged 40 to 50 in good health and CMV-seronegative. The sample consisted of PBMCs. In DNA form, the CDR3 reads TGCGCCAGCAGCCACCTAGCGGGGGGGCTCAATGAGCAGTTCTTC. This codes for CASSHLAGGLNEQFF.